This T cell receptor (beta chain) was sequenced during a study of tumor-infiltrating lymphocytes in primary liver carcinoma. Study results and caveats: Tumors and blood were compared for top-250-clone fraction, and tumors had the significantly higher value (p = 0.039).

Between the trimmed V and J ends, which lost 2 bases and 0 bases, there was a span of 9 bases. CDR1 is SGHKS, CDR2 YYEKEE, per germline (reference sequence). This CDR3 is built from 14 residues. This clonotype showed up just a few times. Its antigen is currently unknown. The roughly 17-31 mg bulk tissue piece was not sorted before simultaneous RNA and DNA extraction. Each tumor specimen held more than 85% viable tumor cells. Starting from about 0.5 ug of total RNA, TCR beta cDNA was produced with a primer in the constant region. ARM-PCR, slightly modified, supplied the TCR beta libraries through three nested multiplex PCR rounds. TRBV1-TRBV30 forward primers paired with a C-beta reverse primer drove the first two PCR rounds, approximately 11 cycles each. Via MiXCR, TCRdb re-called the multiplex PCR reads, giving one row per CDR3 protein. The sample comprises about 120,000 distinct CDR3 sequences, 65% of which are singletons, and roughly a tenth rests with the top ten.

Sequencing was carried out using liver tumor tissue from sampling region 1. Subset specified: tumor region T1, superior pole. The chain has TRBV5-5 and TRBJ2-7; D remains unclear. The sequence derives from a woman aged 55-70 years with primary liver carcinoma and hepatitis B virus infection. Written as DNA, the CDR3 is TGTGCCAGCAGCTTCGGAGAGAGCTCCTACGAGCAGTACTTC. It codes for CASSFGESSYEQYF.